This T cell receptor beta chain was retrieved from a study of shared clonotypes between healthy human individuals. This clone has just one count. The naive CD8 fraction comprised CD45RO-negative cells positively selected for CCR7 and excluded terminally differentiated effector memory CD45RA+ cells. Clones were read by immunoSEQ multiplex PCR, and TCRdb kept only the in-frame ones, dropping some. The sample records roughly 2.1 million clones, around 93% being singletons. This CDR3 has 15 amino acids. Germline assignment: CDR1 SQVTM and CDR2 ANQGSEA. V gave up 5 bases and J gave up 6 bases; unmatched junction bases: 12.

This clonotype was obtained from a man younger than 35 in good health. Some clones in this sample may be carry-over from other donors' samples. Sequencing used naive CD8+ T cells from PBMCs. This chain links TRBV29-1 with TRBJ2-1; 8 nucleotides align to TRBD2. The CDR3 nucleotides are TGCAGCGTTTGGGGGAAGCGGGAGTCGGCCAATGAGCAGTTCTTC. Residues: CSVWGKRESANEQFF.